This T cell receptor (beta chain) was profiled in a study of breast tumors, draining lymph nodes, adjacent tissues. Overall study findings and caveats: That most tumor T cells come from lymph nodes remained unproven.

This clonotype was detected once. No antigen is known for it. Germline CDR1 reads SGHTA; CDR2 reads FQGNSA. With V trimmed by 3 bases and J by 5 bases, 4 bases remained unmatched. This CDR3 has 14 amino acids. Via MiXCR, TCRdb re-called the multiplex PCR reads, giving one row per CDR3 protein. The sample lists over 10,000 distinct CDR3 sequences, 55% to 75% seen once, with about 40% in the top ten. This TCR derives from a female donor with breast cancer. Some clones in this sample may be carry-over from other donors' samples. The sequencing sample was made of tumor-adjacent breast tissue. The V call is TRBV7-2, the J call TRBJ2-3; 8 positions match TRBD2. The CDR3 reads CASSLGAGGDTQYF. The DNA for the CDR3 is TGTGCCAGCAGCTTGGGGGCGGGAGGAGATACGCAGTATTTT.